The clone carrying this T cell receptor (beta chain) was observed a handful of times. The germline CDR1 and CDR2 sequences are SGHKS and YYEKEE (reference sequence). V was trimmed by 4 bases and J by 0 bases, leaving 14 bases between them. The CDR3 is made up of 16 amino acids. As it was prepared, the TCRbeta library received unique molecular identifiers. Each CDR3 protein is one row after TCRdb ran MiXCR on the PCR reads. The sample holds fewer than 150,000 distinct CDR3 sequences, roughly 10% seen once. The entry originates in a study of T-cell reconstitution after alpha-beta-depleted transplantation in children.

The TCR sequence derives from a girl younger than two who had a stem cell transplant for combined immunodeficiency, so the T cells may come from the graft donor. V usage is TRBV5-5 and J usage is TRBJ2-1; D is ambiguous. Sequencing used PBMCs, mostly from graft donor cells, obtained 180 days after TCRalphabeta/CD19-depleted stem cell transplant. The CDR3 region is CASSLSGRSSYNEQFF. The CDR3 DNA sequence: TGTGCCAGCAGCCTTTCAGGACGGAGCTCCTACAATGAGCAGTTCTTC.